This TCR beta chain was observed in a study of identifying expanded T cells in peripheral blood. Assay: immunoSEQ multiplex PCR; the TCRdb copy retains only in-frame clones and omits some. The data contain about 97,000 clones, 88% of them singletons. This clone was observed once. The V gene lost 0 bases and the J gene lost 0 bases, with 8 bases spanning the gap. The V gene's germline CDR1 is SGHRS and CDR2 YFSETQ. This CDR3 region has 15 residues. J is TRBJ2-3 and V is TRBV5-1; possible D gene TRBD2, 5 bases. Specimen: blood. The receptor was isolated from a person aged 18-70 years in good health. CDR3 protein: CASSLGTLSTDTQYF. The CDR3 nucleotides read TGCGCCAGCAGCTTGGGGACTCTTAGCACAGATACGCAGTATTTT. Looking up the rest from reference TRBV5-1 and TRBJ2-3 gives the full variable domain: KAGVTQTPRYLIKTRGQQVTLSCSPISGHRSVSWYQQTPGQGLQFLFEYFSETQRNKGNFPGRFSGRQFSNSRSEMNVSTLELGDSALYLCASSLGTLSTDTQYFGPGTRLTVL.